The entry that follows covers one TCR beta chain sequence. Two consecutive negative NP/OP PCR tests, clearance, or resolved symptoms defined Cohort 3 recovery. The table came from immunoSEQ multiplex PCR; TCRdb's copy has only in-frame clones and leaves some out. The profile covers hundreds of thousands of clones, with approximately 85% appearing a single time and around 1% taken by the ten largest. This entry comes from a study of blood T cell repertoires in COVID-19. Overall study context: From the United States, Italy and Spain came samples of acute and convalescent COVID-19.

The CDR3 contains 14 residues. Germline CDR1 is SGHRS and CDR2 is YFSETQ. The V gene lost 2 bases and the J gene lost 4 bases, with 12 bases spanning the gap. The source is a woman aged 25-40 years who had recovered from COVID-19. This chain uses TRBV5-1 with TRBJ1-1; unclear D gene. The sequencing input was PBMCs or T cells enriched from blood (not recorded which). The CDR3 loop reads CASSLRPRGTEAFF. The DNA of the CDR3 is TGCGCCAGCAGCTTAAGGCCCCGGGGCACTGAAGCTTTCTTT.